The present entry profiles one T cell receptor beta chain with its context. It lacks a known antigen. The sample holds no much larger clone one base away, and base qualities are not on file. The CDR3 holds 16 amino acids from the cysteine to the phenylalanine. Kept here is only the CDR3 DNA, which spans 48 bases and is read in frame from base 1. V and J are trimmed by 0 bases and 4 bases, and the gene matches miss 8 bases of the junction. The germline V gene yields MNHEY for CDR1 and SVGAGI for CDR2. The immunoSEQ Assay, a bias-controlled multiplex PCR, was used to amplify TCRbeta CDR3 regions from genomic DNA. As for how the authors treated the data: The number of nucleated cells in each sample was estimated from the amplification of reference gene primers within the assay. To quantify the absolute abundance of each unique TCRbeta CDR3 rearrangement, sequence reads were collapsed and filtered. For each sample, productive Simpson clonality was calculated as the square root of Simpson's diversity index over productive rearrangements. What TCRdb holds here is the immuneACCESS table cut down to in-frame rearrangements. Part of the clones is not present; checked against another copy, under half of the missing clones reflect an unresolved V gene, and the others are unexplained. The DNA was the basis for D and trimming; V, J and clone size are from that table. In all, the sample holds roughly 120,000 clones, and 78% of those were seen once. Jointly, the top ten make up approximately 2.4% of the sample.

Whole blood was collected in K2EDTA tubes by collaborating institutions according to the institutions' own protocols. For TCRbeta analysis, collaborators shipped samples in one of three forms: frozen whole blood, isolated PBMCs, or DNA extracted from either of those sample types. These data belong to a study of blood T cell repertoires in COVID-19 (TCRdb year 2020). A note on the overall study: Samples covering the acute and convalescent phases of COVID-19 were provided by collaborators in the United States, Italy and Spain. The material from the prospective study consisted of cDNA or gDNA derived from T cells, B-cell-depleted T cells, or PBMCs. Subjects who had been exposed to COVID-19, were actively infected with it, or had recovered from it provided the deeply sampled blood TCRbeta repertoires that made up the dataset. The repertoires were released in a freely available public database intended as a resource for research on the immune response to SARS-CoV-2. Samples were obtained from the ongoing ImmuneRACE study (first 160 participants) and from roughly 1,300 subjects provided by 6 global collaborators. A de-identified subject ID, COVID-19 status, age in years and sex were almost always included in the sample metadata. Where available, HLA class I and class II types were taken from metadata supplied by the sample provider and were not determined by assay-based typing.

The investigation overall reported the following: How much clinical and demographic metadata was included differed by source and by participant, and the metadata was provided uncurated.

The V and J segments used are TRBV6-5 and TRBJ2-7, with TRBD1 matching 8 junction bases. Input material: peripheral blood. The origin of this receptor is a man between 65 and 85 years old with acute or convalescent COVID-19. The DNA sequence reads TGTGCCAGCAGTTACTCGAGTGTCAGGGGGCTGTACGAGCAGTACTTC. The translation is CASSYSSVRGLYEQYF.